These T cell receptor beta chains were read from a single sample in a study of OX40 agonist ivuxolimab in advanced cancers. Clones were read by immunoSEQ multiplex PCR, and TCRdb kept only the in-frame ones, dropping some. The sample carries almost 70,000 clones, about 80% recorded once. The sequencing here drew on CD4+ or CD8+ T cells sorted from blood, taken in a trial of the OX40 agonist ivuxolimab. These receptors were taken from an adult with an advanced solid tumor such as melanoma, head and neck, liver or kidney cancer. The CDR3 runs from the conserved cysteine through the conserved F or W. D genes are given only for firm matches. For some rows the clone size is stated as once, few or many, or as a class when expanded; others skip it.

>.|TRBV28|.|TRBJ2-7
TGTGCCAGCAAGGGGGGGCTAACCTACGAGCAGTACTTC
CASKGGLTYEQYF
>.|TRBV6-1|few|TRBJ1-3
TGTGCCAGCAACCTCTCTGGGACGTCTGGAAACACCATATATTTT
CASNLSGTSGNTIYF
>TRBD2|TRBV5-1|.|TRBJ2-7
TGCGCCAGCACTCCCGGGACTAACTACGAGCAGTACTTC
CASTPGTNYEQYF
>TRBD1|TRBV7-9|.|TRBJ2-1
TGTGCCAGCAGCTACCGGACAGGGGAAGGCTACAATGAGCAGTTCTTC
CASSYRTGEGYNEQFF
>.|TRBV5-1|once|TRBJ2-1
TGCGCCAGCAGCTTGCAAGGGGCCCTCTACAATGAGCAGTTCTTC
CASSLQGALYNEQFF
>.|TRBV19|few|TRBJ1-5
TGTGCCAGTACTTCTCTGGCCGCTCAAGTCCAGCCCCAGCATTTT
CASTSLAAQVQPQHF
>.|TRBV28|once|TRBJ2-7
TGTGCCAGCAGTTATGGGCTTAGGGGAGACTACGAGCAGTACTTC
CASSYGLRGDYEQYF
>TRBD1|TRBV11-2|.|TRBJ1-1
TGTGCCAGCAGCTCCAGGACAGGGAACACTGAAGCTTTCTTT
CASSSRTGNTEAFF
>.|TRBV28|.|TRBJ1-2
TGTGCCAGCACCGGCCTATATGGCTACACCTTC
CASTGLYGYTF
>.|TRBV5-6|.|TRBJ1-5
TGTGCCAGCAGCTATACAGGGTCCCAGCCCCAGCATTTT
CASSYTGSQPQHF
>TRBD2|TRBV27|.|TRBJ2-1
TGTGCCAGCAGCCGCACCCAGCGGGGGGGGAGGAATGAGCAGTTCTTC
CASSRTQRGGRNEQFF
>.|TRBV21-1|few|TRBJ2-5
TGTGCCAGCAGCCCCGGGGGCCCCTTCGAGACCCAGTACTTC
CASSPGGPFETQYF
>.|TRBV27|.|TRBJ2-5
TGTGCCAGCAGTACGGCACAAGAGACCCAGTACTTC
CASSTAQETQYF
>.|TRBV11-2|.|TRBJ1-5
TGTGCCAGCAGCTTAGAGGGGCGCAATCAGCCCCAGCATTTT
CASSLEGRNQPQHF
>.|TRBV27|.|TRBJ2-7
TGTGCCAGCAGAAAGGACAGCGCCTACGAGCAGTACTTC
CASRKDSAYEQYF
>TRBD2|TRBV5-4|.|TRBJ2-4
TGTGCCAGCAGCTTAGCGGGAGGGGACAAAAACATTCAGTACTTC
CASSLAGGDKNIQYF
>TRBD1|TRBV5-5|.|TRBJ2-7
TGTGCCAGCAGCTTGGCACAGGGGGCACTCTACGAGCAGTACTTC
CASSLAQGALYEQYF
>TRBD1|TRBV10-3|few|TRBJ1-1
TGTGCCATCAGTGAGGGACAGGGGAACACTGAAGCTTTCTTT
CAISEGQGNTEAFF
>.|TRBV23-1|once|TRBJ1-1
TGCGCCAGCAGTGACGGACTCATGAACACTGAAGCTTTCTTT
CASSDGLMNTEAFF
>.|TRBV10-3|.|TRBJ2-3
TGTGCCATCAGTGGGACGGATACGCAGTATTTT
CAISGTDTQYF
>TRBD1|TRBV9|once|TRBJ2-2
TGTGCCAGCAGCGTCGAGACAGGGGGAACCGGGGAGCTGTTTTTT
CASSVETGGTGELFF
>.|TRBV14|few|TRBJ2-5
TGTGCCAGCAGCCAAGATAAAAACGCCAGGGACCCCCGGGGGGAGACCCAGTACTTC
CASSQDKNARDPRGETQYF
>.|TRBV7-6|.|TRBJ2-2
TGTGCCAGCAGACCGGGACTCTTGAACACCGGGGAGCTGTTTTTT
CASRPGLLNTGELFF
>TRBD1|TRBV6-5|.|TRBJ1-4
TGTGCCAGCAGTAGAGACAGGGGAGCTAATGAAAAACTGTTTTTT
CASSRDRGANEKLFF
>.|TRBV6-1|once|TRBJ2-7
TGTGCCAGCAGTGAAAGCCAGGGCGCTACCTACGAGCAGTACTTC
CASSESQGATYEQYF
>.|TRBV28|.|TRBJ1-5
TGTGCCAGCTTTGAACGGGGCAGGGCGGACAATCAGCCCCAGCATTTT
CASFERGRADNQPQHF
>.|TRBV7-6|.|TRBJ1-1
TGTGCCAGCAGCTCCCGACGGGGGCGGAACACTGAAGCTTTCTTT
CASSSRRGRNTEAFF
>.|TRBV30|.|TRBJ1-5
TGTGCCTGGAGTCCCGGACATAATAGCAATCAGCCCCAGCATTTT
CAWSPGHNSNQPQHF
>.|TRBV7-9|.|TRBJ1-1
TGTGCCAGCAGCGCCTCGGGGTACGGGAACACTGAAGCTTTCTTT
CASSASGYGNTEAFF
>.|TRBV10-2|.|TRBJ1-1
TGCGCCAGCAGGGGGCAGGGTGAAGCTTTCTTT
CASRGQGEAFF
>TRBD1|TRBV27|once|TRBJ1-1
TGTGCCAGCAGTTTCTCCTTTACAGGGGCTGGCACTGAAGCTTTCTTT
CASSFSFTGAGTEAFF
>TRBD1|TRBV5-1|.|TRBJ2-5
TGCGCCAGCAGCTTCGGGACAGGGGGACAAGAGACCCAGTACTTC
CASSFGTGGQETQYF
>TRBD2|TRBV5-1|many|TRBJ2-1
TGCGCCAGCAGTACTAGCGGGGTTTACAATGAGCAGTTCTTC
CASSTSGVYNEQFF
>.|TRBV7-9|.|TRBJ2-5
TGTGCCAGCAGCTTAGCGGGGAACCGTAAAGAGACCCAGTACTTC
CASSLAGNRKETQYF
>TRBD1|TRBV11-2|.|TRBJ2-7
TGTGCCAGCAGCTTAGAGAGGACAGGGTCCTACGAGCAGTACTTC
CASSLERTGSYEQYF
>.|TRBV29-1|few|TRBJ1-2
TGCAGCGTTGAACTCGGAGATGGGTATGGCTACACCTTC
CSVELGDGYGYTF
>.|TRBV12-5|.|TRBJ1-1
TGTGCTAGTGGTTTGGTAGGTAGAGAAGCTTTCTTT
CASGLVGREAFF
>.|TRBV6-5|.|TRBJ1-6
TGTGCCAGCAACACCGACGGTGGGAATTCACCCCTCCACTTT
CASNTDGGNSPLHF
>.|TRBV6-5|.|TRBJ1-5
TGTGCCAGCAGTTTAAGGAGAGATAATCAGCCCCAGCATTTT
CASSLRRDNQPQHF
>TRBD2|TRBV5-4|.|TRBJ2-7
TGTGCCAGCAGCTTGCCGGGGATGCGGGGGGGCGGTTACGAGCAGTACTTC
CASSLPGMRGGGYEQYF
>TRBD2|TRBV18|once|TRBJ2-1
TGTGCCAGCTCACCACCGTCCGGGGGGGCGGGTGAGCAGTTCTTC
CASSPPSGGAGEQFF
>.|TRBV5-1|once|TRBJ2-7
TGCGCCAGCAGCTCGGGACCGACACAATACGAGCAGTACTTC
CASSSGPTQYEQYF
>TRBD1|TRBV7-2|.|TRBJ1-5
TGTGCCAGCAGCTTGGAGGGGGCTGCAGGTAGCAATCAGCCCCAGCATTTT
CASSLEGAAGSNQPQHF
>TRBD1|TRBV7-6|.|TRBJ1-4
TGTGCCAGCAGCCCAGGACAGGGGGGTGAAAAACTGTTTTTT
CASSPGQGGEKLFF
>TRBD2|TRBV6-5|few|TRBJ2-5
TGTGCCAGCAGTACTAGCGCCCAAGAGACCCAGTACTTC
CASSTSAQETQYF
>.|TRBV5-6|.|TRBJ1-6
TGTGCCAGCAGCTTGGGGGCCACGGGACTGACGAATTCACCCCTCCACTTT
CASSLGATGLTNSPLHF
>.|TRBV14|.|TRBJ1-5
TGTGCCAGCAGCCGAAATAGCAATCAGCCCCAGCATTTT
CASSRNSNQPQHF
>.|TRBV9|.|TRBJ2-2
TGTGCCAGCAGCGTACGGGGCACGAGGGCCGGGGAGCTGTTTTTT
CASSVRGTRAGELFF
>.|TRBV21-1|.|TRBJ2-1
TGTGCCAGCAGCAACCCCGGGACAGTCGTTTACAATGAGCAGTTCTTC
CASSNPGTVVYNEQFF
>.|TRBV5-8|.|TRBJ1-5
TGTGCCAGCAGCTTGGCCGGCAATCAGCCCCAGCATTTT
CASSLAGNQPQHF